A selection of T cell receptor beta chains follows, all from one sample in a study of blood T cell repertoires in COVID-19. Method: immunoSEQ multiplex PCR; TCRdb's copy keeps in-frame clones and lacks some. The sample lists around 170,000 clones, 88% occurring once. Sequenced sample: PBMCs or T cells enriched from blood (not recorded which). The receptor source for this set is a woman between 18 and 29 years old who had recovered from COVID-19. CDR3s include the opening cysteine and the closing phenylalanine or tryptophan. D genes are given only for firm matches. Clone size is given for some rows only: seen once, a few or many times, or a class if the clone is expanded.

V gene	D gene	J gene	clone size	CDR3 protein	CDR3 DNA
TRBV5-6	TRBD1	TRBJ1-1	NA	CASSLVFGGTAWF	TGTGCCAGCAGCTTGGTTTTCGGCGGGACAGCATGGTTT
TRBV6-5	TRBD1	TRBJ2-7	NA	CASSLTGTGGDEQYF	TGTGCCAGCAGTTTAACCGGGACAGGGGGCGACGAGCAGTACTTC
TRBV28	TRBD1	TRBJ2-1	NA	CASRGDRGPNEQFF	TGTGCCAGCAGGGGAGACAGGGGGCCGAATGAGCAGTTCTTC
TRBV2	TRBD1	TRBJ2-7	NA	CASKGDRGFGEQYF	TGTGCCAGCAAGGGGGACAGGGGATTTGGGGAGCAGTACTTC
TRBV7-6	NA	TRBJ1-2	NA	CASSVGGGSTTYGYTF	TGTGCCAGCAGCGTCGGGGGGGGCTCAACTACCTATGGCTACACCTTC
TRBV27	NA	TRBJ2-7	NA	CASSLYASHEQYF	TGTGCCAGCAGTTTGTACGCTAGCCACGAGCAGTACTTC
TRBV28	NA	TRBJ1-3	NA	CASSTGTAGNTIYF	TGTGCCAGCAGTACAGGGACGGCAGGAAACACCATATATTTT
TRBV19	NA	TRBJ1-1	NA	CASSIQGGIDTEAFF	TGTGCCAGTAGTATACAGGGCGGAATCGACACTGAAGCTTTCTTT
TRBV11-2	NA	TRBJ2-7	NA	CASSLGAGSYEQYF	TGTGCCAGCAGCTTAGGAGCAGGGTCCTACGAGCAGTACTTC
TRBV7-2	NA	TRBJ2-5	NA	CASSLGGFQETQYF	TGTGCCAGCAGCTTAGGCGGTTTCCAAGAGACCCAGTACTTC
TRBV4-2	NA	TRBJ1-2	once	CASSQVLRDNTYGYTF	TGTGCCAGCAGCCAAGTACTTAGGGACAACACCTATGGCTACACCTTC
TRBV2	NA	TRBJ2-7	NA	CASSQTGPTYEQYF	TGTGCCAGCAGTCAGACAGGACCCACCTACGAGCAGTACTTC
TRBV28	TRBD1	TRBJ1-2	NA	CASSVSGQVDGYTF	TGTGCCAGCAGTGTTTCGGGACAGGTCGATGGCTACACCTTC
TRBV27	NA	TRBJ2-7	NA	CATRSNLGGYEQYF	TGTGCCACCCGCTCTAATCTCGGCGGATACGAGCAGTACTTC
TRBV7-8	NA	TRBJ1-1	once	CASSTPREGLQAFF	TGTGCCAGCAGCACCCCGAGGGAGGGCCTTCAAGCTTTCTTT